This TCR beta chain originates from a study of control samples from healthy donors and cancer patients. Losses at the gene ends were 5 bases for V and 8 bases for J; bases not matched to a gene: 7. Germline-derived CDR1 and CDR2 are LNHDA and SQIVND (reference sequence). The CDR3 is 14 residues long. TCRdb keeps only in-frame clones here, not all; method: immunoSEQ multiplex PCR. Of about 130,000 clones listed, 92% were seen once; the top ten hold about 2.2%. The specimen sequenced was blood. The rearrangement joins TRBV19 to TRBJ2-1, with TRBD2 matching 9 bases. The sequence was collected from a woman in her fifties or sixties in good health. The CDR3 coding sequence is TGTGCCAGTAGTGTAGCGGGAGTGGCCGATGAGCAGTTCTTC. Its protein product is CASSVAGVADEQFF.